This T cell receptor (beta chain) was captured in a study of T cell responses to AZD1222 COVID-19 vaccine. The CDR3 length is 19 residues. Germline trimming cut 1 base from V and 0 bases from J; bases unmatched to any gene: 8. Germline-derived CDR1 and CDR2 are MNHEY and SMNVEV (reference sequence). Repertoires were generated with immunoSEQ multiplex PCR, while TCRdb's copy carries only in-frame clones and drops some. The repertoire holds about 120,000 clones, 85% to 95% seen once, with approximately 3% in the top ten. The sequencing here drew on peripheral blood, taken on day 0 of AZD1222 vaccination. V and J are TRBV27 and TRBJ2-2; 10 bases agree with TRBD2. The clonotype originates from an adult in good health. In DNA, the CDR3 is TGTGCCAGCAGTTTATATGGGACTAGCGCGGGGGCGAACACCGGGGAGCTGTTTTTT. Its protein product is CASSLYGTSAGANTGELFF.